These 12 T cell receptor beta chains were sequenced from one sample in a study of T-cell memory formation after mild COVID-19. TCRdb used MiXCR to reprocess the 5' RACE reads, holding one entry per CDR3 protein. Here the sample spans about 350,000 distinct CDR3 sequences, about an eighth being singletons. The sequencing input was PBMCs or a T cell subset sorted from them (not recorded which). These receptors were obtained from a man between 18 and 29 years old who had mild COVID-19 (a few samples of this study predate the infection). Cell type and time point are not known.

This clonotype was counted only a few times. V and J are TRBV4-1 and TRBJ1-2; D unresolved. Per germline, CDR1 MGHRA and CDR2 YSYEKL. CDR3 size: 15 residues. Between the trimmed V and J ends, which lost 1 base and 5 bases, there was a span of 14 bases. The CDR3 nucleotides are TGCGCCAGCAGCCAAGGCCCCCGAGGACCTTATGGCTACACCTTC. Translating gives CASSQGPRGPYGYTF.

There are a few counts of this clonotype. CDR3 DNA: TGTGCCAGCAGCAGTTACCGGGGAGAAGCTTTCTTT. This sequence encodes CASSSYRGEAFF. The chain combines TRBV7-2 with TRBJ1-1; no reliable D call. The CDR3 is 12 amino acids. V was clipped by 5 bases and J by 8 bases, with 12 bases between them. The germline V gene has CDR1 SGHTA and CDR2 FQGNSA.

The J gene is TRBJ2-5, the V gene TRBV29-1, with D perhaps matching TRBD1 or TRBD2 (6 bases each). Germline assignment: CDR1 SQVTM and CDR2 ANQGSEA. The ends were cut back, 3 bases at V and 4 bases at J, with 12 bases in the middle. The CDR3 runs 13 residues. The CDR3 DNA reads as TGCAGCGTTGACGAGGGGGGCTTAGAGACCCAGTACTTC. As protein: CSVDEGGLETQYF.

Ten or more counts support this clonotype. The chain combines TRBV27 with TRBJ1-5; perhaps TRBD1 as D (6 bases). The V end was cut by 3 bases, the J end by 1 base, with 10 bases between. The germline V gene has CDR1 MNHEY and CDR2 SMNVEV (reference sequence). The CDR3 is made up of 15 amino acids. This CDR3 reads CASSLLGGSNQPQHF. As DNA, the CDR3 is TGTGCCAGCAGTTTGCTAGGGGGGAGCAATCAGCCCCAGCATTTT.

This chain links TRBV3-1 with TRBJ2-3; TRBD1 aligns across 9 bases. Per germline, CDR1 LGHDT and CDR2 YNNKEL (reference sequence). The CDR3 has 18 amino acids. The J segment lost 2 bases and the V segment lost 0 bases, leaving 9 bases of the junction unmatched. CDR3 DNA sequence: TGTGCCAGCAGCCAAGATTGGGTGGACAGGGGATACACAGATACGCAGTATTTT. Its protein product is CASSQDWVDRGYTDTQYF.

V is TRBV4-3 and J is TRBJ2-1; TRBD1 agrees at 8 bases. J lost 7 bases, V lost 1 base, and 3 bases had no gene match. Germline V CDR1 and CDR2: LGHNA, YSLEER. This CDR3 comprises 14 residues. CDR3 in DNA: TGCGCCAGCAGCCAAGGACAGGGGAAAAATGAGCAGTTCTTC. It encodes CASSQGQGKNEQFF.

The chain links TRBV20-1 to TRBJ2-3; the D gene is possibly TRBD2 (5 bases). Trimming stripped 6 bases from V and 3 bases from J, with 13 bases between. The CDR3 has 13 residues. The germline CDR1 and CDR2 sequences are DFQATT and SNEGSKA (reference sequence). The CDR3 sequence: CSATPPGTDTQYF. The CDR3 DNA follows: TGCAGTGCCACGCCGCCGGGGACAGATACGCAGTATTTT.

Here the CDR3 reads CASSRSGQANDEQFF. The CDR3 DNA is TGTGCCAGCAGTCGCTCGGGACAGGCAAACGATGAGCAGTTCTTC. The J gene is TRBJ2-1, the V gene TRBV6-4; TRBD1 matches 8 bases. The germline gives CDR1 MRHNA, CDR2 SNTAGT. The ends lost 5 bases at V and 8 bases at J; junction bases unmatched: 11. CDR3 length: 15 amino acids.

In its sample, this clonotype was seen a few times. V and J are TRBV27 and TRBJ1-1; 8 nucleotides match TRBD1. The CDR3 is made up of 14 amino acids. Germline CDR1 MNHEY, CDR2 SMNVEV (reference sequence). After removal of 4 bases from V and 0 bases from J, the junction contained 1 base not matched to a gene. CDR3 DNA: TGTGCCAGCAGTTCGGACAGGGTGAACACTGAAGCTTTCTTT. Its protein product is CASSSDRVNTEAFF.

The CDR3 DNA is TGTGCCAGCAGCCCCACTAGCGGGGTTATCTACAATGAGCAGTTCTTC. Translating it yields CASSPTSGVIYNEQFF. V usage is TRBV7-2 and J usage is TRBJ2-1, with 10 bases aligning to TRBD2. CDR3 length equals 16 residues. The V segment lost 5 bases and the J segment 3 bases; nucleotides outside the gene matches: 7. Per the germline V gene, CDR1 is SGHTA and CDR2 is FQGNSA. Using reference TRBV7-2 and TRBJ2-1 for the parts outside the CDR3, the full variable domain is GAGVSQSPSNKVTEKGKDVELRCDPISGHTALYWYRQSLGQGLEFLIYFQGNSAPDKSGLPSDRFSAERTGGSVSTLTIQRTQQEDSAVYLCASSPTSGVIYNEQFFGPGTRLTVL.

In its sample, this clonotype was seen a few times. The V and J genes are TRBV10-3 and TRBJ1-1; D is undetermined. V was trimmed by 3 bases and J by 1 base, leaving 9 bases between them. CDR1 is ENHRY, CDR2 SYGVKD, per germline. CDR3 length: 14 residues. The CDR3 nucleotides read TGTGCCATCAGTGAAACCCTTGCGAACACTGAAGCTTTCTTT. Its protein product is CAISETLANTEAFF.

There are a few counts of this clonotype. This sequence joins TRBV25-1 and TRBJ1-5; D not certain. Germline CDR1 MGHDK, CDR2 SYGVNS. Trimming removed 3 bases at V and 5 bases at J, with 5 bases between. This CDR3 has 12 amino acids. This chain's CDR3 is CASSDEDQPQHF. The CDR3, as DNA: TGTGCCAGCAGTGATGAGGATCAGCCCCAGCATTTT.